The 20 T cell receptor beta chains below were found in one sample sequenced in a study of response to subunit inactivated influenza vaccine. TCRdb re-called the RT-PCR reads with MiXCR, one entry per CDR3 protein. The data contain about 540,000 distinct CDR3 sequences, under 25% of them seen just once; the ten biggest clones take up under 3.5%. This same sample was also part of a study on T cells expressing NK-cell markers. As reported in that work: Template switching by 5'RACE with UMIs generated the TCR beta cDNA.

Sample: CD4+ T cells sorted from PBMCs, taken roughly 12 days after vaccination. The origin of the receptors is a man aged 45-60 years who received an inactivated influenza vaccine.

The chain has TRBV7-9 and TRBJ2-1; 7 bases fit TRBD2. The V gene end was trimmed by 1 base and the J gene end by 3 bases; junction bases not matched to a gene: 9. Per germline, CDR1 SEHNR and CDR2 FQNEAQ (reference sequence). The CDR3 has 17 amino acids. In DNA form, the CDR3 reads TGTGCCAGCAGCTTAGGGGACTACCGGGGAAACTACAATGAGCAGTTCTTC. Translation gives CASSLGDYRGNYNEQFF.

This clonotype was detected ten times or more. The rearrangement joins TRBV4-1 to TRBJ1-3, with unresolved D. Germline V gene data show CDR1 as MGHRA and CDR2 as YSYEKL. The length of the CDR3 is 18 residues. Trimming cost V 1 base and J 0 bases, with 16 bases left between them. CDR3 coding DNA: TGCGCCAGCAGCCAAGGTCTCGGCAGGTCCCTCTCTGGAAACACCATATATTTT. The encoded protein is CASSQGLGRSLSGNTIYF.

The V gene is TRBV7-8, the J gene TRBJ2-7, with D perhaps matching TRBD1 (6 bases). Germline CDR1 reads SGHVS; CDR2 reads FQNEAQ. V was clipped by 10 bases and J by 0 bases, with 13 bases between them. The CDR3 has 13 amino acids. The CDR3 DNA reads TGTGCCACCCAGGGGCCCTCCTCCTACGAGCAGTACTTC. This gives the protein CATQGPSSYEQYF.

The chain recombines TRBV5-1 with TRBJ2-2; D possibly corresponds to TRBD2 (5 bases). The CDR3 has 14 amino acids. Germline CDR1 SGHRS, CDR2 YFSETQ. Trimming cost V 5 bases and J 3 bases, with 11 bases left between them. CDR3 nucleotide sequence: TGCGCCAGCAGGGAAGCGGTAGACACCGGGGAGCTGTTTTTT. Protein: CASREAVDTGELFF.

CDR3 in DNA: TGTGCCAGCAGCCCGATCGGGGGGAACCAAGAGACCCAGTACTTC. Translation gives CASSPIGGNQETQYF. This rearrangement joins TRBV28 to TRBJ2-5; 7 nucleotides line up with TRBD2. The V and J ends lost 6 bases and 0 bases, in that order; junction bases with no gene match: 7. Germline V gene lookup returns CDR1 MDHEN and CDR2 SYDVKM. CDR3 size: 15 residues.

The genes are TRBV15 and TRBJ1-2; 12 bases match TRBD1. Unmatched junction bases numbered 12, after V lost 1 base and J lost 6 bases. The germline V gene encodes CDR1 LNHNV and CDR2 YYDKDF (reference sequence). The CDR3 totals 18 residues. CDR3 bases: TGTGCCACCAGCAGAGGTTTGAGGGACAGGGGGCTCGCGGATGGCTACACCTTC. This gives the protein CATSRGLRDRGLADGYTF.

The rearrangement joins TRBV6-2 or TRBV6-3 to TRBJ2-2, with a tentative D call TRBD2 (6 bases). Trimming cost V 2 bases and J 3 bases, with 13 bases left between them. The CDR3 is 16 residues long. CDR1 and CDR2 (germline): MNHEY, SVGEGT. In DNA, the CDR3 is TGTGCCAGCAGTTACCCCCGTGGCGGGGACACCGGGGAGCTGTTTTTT. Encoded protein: CASSYPRGGDTGELFF.

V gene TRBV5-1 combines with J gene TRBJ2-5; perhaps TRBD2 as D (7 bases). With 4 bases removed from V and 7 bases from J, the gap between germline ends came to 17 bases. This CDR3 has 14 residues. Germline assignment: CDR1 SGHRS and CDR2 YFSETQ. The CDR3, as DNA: TGCGCCAGCAGCCGGGGGGCCAGGGACTTGACCCAGTACTTC. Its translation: CASSRGARDLTQYF.

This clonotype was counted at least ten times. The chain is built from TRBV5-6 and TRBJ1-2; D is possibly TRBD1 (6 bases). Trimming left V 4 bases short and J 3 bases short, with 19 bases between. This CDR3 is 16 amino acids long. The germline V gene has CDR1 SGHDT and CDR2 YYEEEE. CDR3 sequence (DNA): TGTGCCAGCAGCGTAGAACAGGGAGGGAGATACTATGGCTACACCTTC. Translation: CASSVEQGGRYYGYTF.

CDR3 protein: CASSLGRDRGHADTQYF. Here the CDR3 DNA reads TGTGCCAGTAGCCTAGGTCGGGACAGGGGACATGCAGATACGCAGTATTTT. The chain employs TRBV19 and TRBJ2-3; TRBD1 matches 10 bases. Per the germline V gene, CDR1 is LNHDA and CDR2 is SQIVND (reference sequence). Trimming took 6 bases from V and 4 from J; bases not matched to a gene: 13. The length of the CDR3 is 17 residues.

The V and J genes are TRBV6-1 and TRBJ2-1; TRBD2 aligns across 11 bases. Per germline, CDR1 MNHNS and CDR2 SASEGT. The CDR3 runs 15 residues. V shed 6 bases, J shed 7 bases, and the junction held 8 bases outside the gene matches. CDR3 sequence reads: CASRLVAGGGNEQFF. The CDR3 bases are TGTGCCAGCAGACTGGTAGCGGGAGGGGGTAATGAGCAGTTCTTC.

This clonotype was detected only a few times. CDR3 residues: CASSQGTNNEQYF. The DNA of the CDR3 is TGTGCCAGCAGCCAAGGGACGAACAACGAGCAGTACTTC. This chain connects TRBV3-1 to TRBJ2-7; D uncertain. This CDR3 has 13 residues. Germline V gives CDR1 LGHDT, CDR2 YNNKEL (reference sequence). Deletions cut 1 base from V and 5 bases from J, with 9 bases between.

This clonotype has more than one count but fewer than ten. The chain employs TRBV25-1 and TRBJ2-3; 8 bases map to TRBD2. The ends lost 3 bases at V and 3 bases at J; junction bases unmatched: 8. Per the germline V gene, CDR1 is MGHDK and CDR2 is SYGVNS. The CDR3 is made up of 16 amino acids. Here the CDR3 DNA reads TGTGCCAGCAGTGACGCCCGACTAGCGACGACAGATACGCAGTATTTT. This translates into CASSDARLATTDTQYF.

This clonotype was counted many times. The CDR3 here is CASSGSGVQETQYF. The CDR3, as DNA: TGCGCCAGCAGCGGTAGCGGGGTCCAAGAGACCCAGTACTTC. The chain has TRBV5-1 and TRBJ2-5, with 8 bases fitting TRBD2. Losses at the gene ends were 4 bases for V and 1 base for J; bases not matched to a gene: 3. Germline CDR1 and CDR2: SGHRS and YFSETQ. The CDR3 extends over 14 amino acids.

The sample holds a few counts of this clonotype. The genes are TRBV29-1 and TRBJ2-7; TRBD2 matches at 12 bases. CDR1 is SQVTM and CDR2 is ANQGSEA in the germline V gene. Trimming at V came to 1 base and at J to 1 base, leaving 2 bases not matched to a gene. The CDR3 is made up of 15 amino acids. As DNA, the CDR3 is TGCAGCGTTGAAGGGACTAGCGGGAAGTCCTACGAGCAGTACTTC. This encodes CSVEGTSGKSYEQYF.

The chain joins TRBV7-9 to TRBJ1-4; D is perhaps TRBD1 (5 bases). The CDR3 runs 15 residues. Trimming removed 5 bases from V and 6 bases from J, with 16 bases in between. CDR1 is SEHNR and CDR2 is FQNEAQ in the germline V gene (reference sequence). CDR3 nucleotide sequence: TGTGCCAGCAGCGACCCCGGGACGCGAGATGAAAAACTGTTTTTT. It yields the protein CASSDPGTRDEKLFF.

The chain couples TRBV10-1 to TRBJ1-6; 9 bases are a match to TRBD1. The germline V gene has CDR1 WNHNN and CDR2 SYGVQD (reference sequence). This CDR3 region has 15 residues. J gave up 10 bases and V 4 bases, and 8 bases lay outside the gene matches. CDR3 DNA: TGCGCCAGCAGTGTGGGACAGGGACGCGGGTCACCCCTCCACTTT. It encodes CASSVGQGRGSPLHF.

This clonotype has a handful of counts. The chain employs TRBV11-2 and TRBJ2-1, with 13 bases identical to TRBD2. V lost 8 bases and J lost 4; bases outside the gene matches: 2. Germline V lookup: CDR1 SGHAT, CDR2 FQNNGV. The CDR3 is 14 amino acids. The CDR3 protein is CASRGLAGYNEQFF. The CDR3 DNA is TGTGCCAGCCGGGGACTAGCGGGGTACAATGAGCAGTTCTTC.

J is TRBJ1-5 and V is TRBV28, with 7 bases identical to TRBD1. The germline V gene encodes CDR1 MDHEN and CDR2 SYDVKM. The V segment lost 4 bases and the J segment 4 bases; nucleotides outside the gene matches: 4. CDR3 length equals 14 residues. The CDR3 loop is CASSSRDRNQPQHF. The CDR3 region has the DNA TGTGCCAGCAGTTCCCGGGACAGAAATCAGCCCCAGCATTTT.

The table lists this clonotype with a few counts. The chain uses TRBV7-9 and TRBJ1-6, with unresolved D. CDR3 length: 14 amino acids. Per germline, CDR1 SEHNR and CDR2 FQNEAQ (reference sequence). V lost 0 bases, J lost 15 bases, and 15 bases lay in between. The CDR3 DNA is TGTGCCAGCAGCTTAGCTGGCCAGCTCCTTGACCTCCACTTT. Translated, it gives CASSLAGQLLDLHF.